These 6 T cell receptor beta chains were sequenced from one sample in a study of blood T cell repertoires in COVID-19. Here immunoSEQ multiplex PCR was the method, and the copy in TCRdb shows in-frame clones only, minus some. The sample has some 120,000 clones, roughly 86% seen once. The sample consisted of peripheral blood. The receptor source for this set is a human donor in a cohort sampled during active COVID-19.

The rearrangement joins TRBV15 to TRBJ1-1; D is uncertain. This CDR3 has 15 amino acids. Germline-derived CDR1 and CDR2 are LNHNV and YYDKDF (reference sequence). The V gene lost 1 base and the J gene lost 0 bases, with 9 bases spanning the gap. The chain's CDR3 is CATSRAAILNTEAFF. The CDR3 region has the DNA TGTGCCACCAGCAGAGCAGCGATCCTGAACACTGAAGCTTTCTTT.

This chain joins TRBV9 and TRBJ1-6; 8 bases align to TRBD1. After removal of 4 bases from V and 0 bases from J, the junction contained 9 bases not matched to a gene. This CDR3 comprises 18 residues. CDR1 is SGDLS, CDR2 YYNGEE, per germline. The CDR3 DNA is TGTGCCAGCAGCCCTGGACAGGGAGGTAGCTCCTATAATTCACCCCTCCACTTT. This sequence encodes CASSPGQGGSSYNSPLHF. The full variable domain, with the rest looked up from reference TRBV9 and TRBJ1-6, is DSGVTQTPKHLITATGQRVTLRCSPRSGDLSVYWYQQSLDQGLQFLIQYYNGEERAKGNILERFSAQQFPDLHSELNLSSLELGDSALYFCASSPGQGGSSYNSPLHFGNGTRLTVT.

V usage is TRBV7-2 and J usage is TRBJ1-2, with a possible D match to TRBD1 (5 bases). Looked up from germline, CDR1 is SGHTA and CDR2 is FQGNSA. V lost 1 base to trimming and J lost 5 bases, with 17 bases between them. The CDR3 loop spans 16 amino acids. The CDR3 sequence: CASSLDPGGWTYGYTF. CDR3 coding DNA: TGTGCCAGCAGCTTAGACCCGGGGGGGTGGACTTATGGCTACACCTTC.

J is TRBJ2-7 and V is TRBV27; D might be TRBD2 (5 bases). Trimming left V 8 bases short and J 7 bases short, with 15 bases between. Germline-derived CDR1 and CDR2 are MNHEY and SMNVEV (reference sequence). The CDR3 sequence is 12 residues long. The CDR3 protein is CASRSGFSEQYF. DNA for the CDR3: TGTGCCAGCCGGTCGGGGTTTTCGGAGCAGTACTTC.

This clone was detected only once. The genes are TRBV7-9 and TRBJ2-1; TRBD2 matches 7 bases. There are 17 residues in the CDR3. The V gene's germline CDR1 is SEHNR and CDR2 FQNEAQ (reference sequence). Trimming at V came to 0 bases and at J to 4 bases, leaving 9 bases not matched to a gene. The CDR3 sequence: CASSLADGGRRYNEQFF. The CDR3 coding sequence is TGTGCCAGCAGCTTAGCGGACGGCGGGAGAAGGTACAATGAGCAGTTCTTC.

The gene calls are TRBV10-2 and TRBJ2-1; TRBD2 aligns across 7 bases. This CDR3 has 15 residues. Per the germline V gene, CDR1 is WSHSY and CDR2 is SAAADI. The ends lost 3 bases at V and 8 bases at J; junction bases unmatched: 10. In nucleotides, the CDR3 is TGCGCCAGCAGTGACTTCGGACTAGTAAGAGATGAGCAGTTCTTC. Residues: CASSDFGLVRDEQFF.